These T cell receptor beta chains were read from a single sample in a study of shared clonotypes between healthy human individuals. Only in-frame clones appear in the TCRdb table, and some are missing; sequencing was by immunoSEQ multiplex PCR. This repertoire shows around 2.5 million clones, under 95% found once; its top ten account for 0.36%. The sequenced sample was naive CD4+ T cells from PBMCs. The receptors were sampled from a man younger than 35 in good health. Some clones in this sample may be carry-over from other donors' samples. Each CDR3 is given with its conserved first and last residue. The D gene is left open where the match is weak. Rows may omit the clone size; those that give it use once, few, many or a size class.

j_call	clone_size	d_call	v_call	cdr3_aa	cdr3_nt
TRBJ2-7	-	-	TRBV2	CASSGPGAYEQYF	TGTGCCAGCAGTGGGCCAGGGGCCTACGAGCAGTACTTC
TRBJ1-4	-	-	TRBV29-1	CSAGRQGEKLFF	TGCAGCGCCGGTCGGCAGGGTGAAAAACTGTTTTTT
TRBJ2-7	-	-	TRBV28	CASSFRSGRLYEQYF	TGTGCCAGCAGTTTTCGGTCAGGGAGGTTATACGAGCAGTACTTC
TRBJ2-3	-	TRBD1	TRBV7-2	CASSFDRAHDTQYF	TGTGCCAGCAGCTTCGACAGGGCCCATGATACGCAGTATTTT
TRBJ1-1	-	-	TRBV5-1	CASSHPGDGEAFF	TGCGCCAGCAGCCACCCAGGGGACGGTGAAGCTTTCTTT
TRBJ2-2	-	-	TRBV10-1	CASSKTFANTGELFF	TGCGCCAGCAGCAAGACATTCGCGAACACCGGGGAGCTGTTTTTT
TRBJ2-7	once	-	TRBV7-2	CASSSIRGSSYEQYF	TGTGCCAGCAGCTCGATCAGGGGAAGCTCCTACGAGCAGTACTTC
TRBJ2-2	-	TRBD2	TRBV29-1	CSVSRVAGVTGELFF	TGCAGCGTTTCGCGAGTAGCGGGAGTCACCGGGGAGCTGTTTTTT
TRBJ2-7	-	-	TRBV5-1	CASSLNDRTYEQYF	TGCGCCAGCAGCTTAAACGACAGAACCTACGAGCAGTACTTC
TRBJ2-2	-	TRBD2	TRBV9	CASSVDLRQGIPSGRDSGELFF	TGTGCCAGCAGCGTAGATCTAAGACAGGGGATACCTAGCGGGAGAGATTCCGGGGAGCTGTTTTTT
TRBJ2-3	-	TRBD1	TRBV19	CASSIARGQATDTQYF	TGTGCCAGTAGTATAGCTAGGGGACAGGCCACAGATACGCAGTATTTT
TRBJ2-6	-	-	TRBV7-9	CASSPLGSGANVLTF	TGTGCCAGCAGCCCCCTCGGCTCTGGGGCCAACGTCCTGACTTTC
TRBJ2-1	-	-	TRBV2	CASIQSPGMVNEQFF	TGTGCCAGCATCCAATCTCCGGGAATGGTCAATGAGCAGTTCTTC
TRBJ1-1	few	-	TRBV28	CASSPGTRNTEAFF	TGTGCCAGCAGTCCCGGGACAAGGAACACTGAAGCTTTCTTT
TRBJ2-5	-	-	TRBV2	CASSEDRPLETQYF	TGTGCCAGCAGCGAGGACCGCCCTTTAGAGACCCAGTACTTC
TRBJ2-3	-	TRBD2	TRBV4-2	CASSQTSGPDRADTQYF	TGTGCCAGCAGCCAGACTAGCGGACCTGACCGAGCAGATACGCAGTATTTT
TRBJ1-1	-	-	TRBV6-5	CASSYLDRSTEAFF	TGTGCCAGCAGTTATCTCGACAGATCCACTGAAGCTTTCTTT
TRBJ1-4	-	-	TRBV28	CASSENLGLEKLFF	TGTGCCAGCAGTGAGAACTTAGGCCTTGAAAAACTGTTTTTT
TRBJ2-5	-	-	TRBV5-4	CASSIRAMQETQYF	TGTGCCAGCAGCATCCGGGCCATGCAAGAGACCCAGTACTTC
TRBJ2-7	-	TRBD1	TRBV5-1	CASSLGTGSREQYF	TGCGCCAGCAGCTTGGGGACAGGGTCCCGCGAGCAGTACTTC
TRBJ1-2	-	TRBD1	TRBV4-3	CASSQVPIRQGNYGYTF	TGCGCCAGCAGCCAAGTCCCCATAAGACAGGGAAACTATGGCTACACCTTC
TRBJ2-1	-	-	TRBV5-4	CASSLPQGPHNEQFF	TGTGCCAGCAGCTTGCCCCAGGGCCCCCACAATGAGCAGTTCTTC
TRBJ2-7	once	TRBD1	TRBV11-2	CASSISGTGDYEQYF	TGTGCCAGCAGCATATCCGGGACAGGGGACTACGAGCAGTACTTC
TRBJ2-3	-	TRBD1	TRBV27	CASSLPTGGGTDTQYF	TGTGCCAGCAGTTTACCGACAGGGGGCGGCACAGATACGCAGTATTTT
TRBJ2-7	-	-	TRBV5-1	CASSWGYGRGGSYEQYF	TGCGCCAGCAGCTGGGGGTACGGGCGGGGTGGATCCTACGAGCAGTACTTC
TRBJ2-5	-	-	TRBV5-1	CASSPGPGETQYF	TGCGCCAGCAGCCCAGGTCCGGGGGAGACCCAGTACTTC
TRBJ2-5	-	TRBD2	TRBV28	CASSRDGAGVVTQYF	TGTGCCAGCAGCCGCGACGGGGCGGGAGTTGTGACCCAGTACTTC
TRBJ1-1	-	TRBD1	TRBV18	CASSPRGGEIMAFF	TGTGCCAGCTCACCCCGAGGGGGCGAGATTATGGCTTTCTTT
TRBJ2-1	-	TRBD1	TRBV29-1	CSVDPGQGQSLFF	TGCAGCGTGGATCCGGGACAGGGCCAGTCTTTGTTCTTC
TRBJ1-1	few	-	TRBV20-1	CSAGTPTEAFF	TGCAGTGCAGGGACACCAACTGAAGCTTTCTTT
TRBJ1-5	-	-	TRBV28	CASSWDFYQPQHF	TGTGCCAGCAGTTGGGATTTTTATCAGCCCCAGCATTTT
TRBJ1-4	-	-	TRBV6-1	CASSDRLATAVINEKLFF	TGTGCCAGCAGTGATCGCCTGGCAACGGCCGTGATTAATGAAAAACTGTTTTTT
TRBJ2-5	once	TRBD1	TRBV7-2	CASSQHRGSETQYF	TGTGCCAGCAGCCAACACAGGGGTTCGGAGACCCAGTACTTC
TRBJ2-3	-	-	TRBV7-3	CASSLAETTDTQYF	TGTGCCAGCAGCTTAGCAGAGACCACAGATACGCAGTATTTT
TRBJ2-1	-	TRBD2	TRBV30	CAWNRGGGNEQFF	TGTGCCTGGAACCGGGGGGGTGGAAATGAGCAGTTCTTC